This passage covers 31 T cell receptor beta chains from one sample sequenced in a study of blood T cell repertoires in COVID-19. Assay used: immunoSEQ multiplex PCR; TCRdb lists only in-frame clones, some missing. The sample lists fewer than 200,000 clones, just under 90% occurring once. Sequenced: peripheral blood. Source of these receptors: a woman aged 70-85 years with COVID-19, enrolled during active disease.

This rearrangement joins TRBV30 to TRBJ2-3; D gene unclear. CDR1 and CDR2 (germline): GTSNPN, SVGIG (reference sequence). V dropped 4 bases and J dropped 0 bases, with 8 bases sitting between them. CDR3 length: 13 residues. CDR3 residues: CAWTFLSTDTQYF. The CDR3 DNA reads TGTGCCTGGACCTTCCTTAGCACAGATACGCAGTATTTT.

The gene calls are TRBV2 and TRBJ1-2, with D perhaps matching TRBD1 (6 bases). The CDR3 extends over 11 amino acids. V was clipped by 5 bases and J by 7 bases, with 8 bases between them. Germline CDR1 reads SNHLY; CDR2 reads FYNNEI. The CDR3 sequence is CASSNRAGYTF. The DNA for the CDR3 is TGTGCCAGCAGTAACAGGGCTGGCTACACCTTC.

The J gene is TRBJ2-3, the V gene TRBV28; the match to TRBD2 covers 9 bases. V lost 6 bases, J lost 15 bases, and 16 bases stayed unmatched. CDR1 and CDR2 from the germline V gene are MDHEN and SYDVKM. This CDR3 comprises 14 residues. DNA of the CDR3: TGTGCCAGCAGCCCATCTGGTGGGCGGGAGGGCCGTTATTTT. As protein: CASSPSGGREGRYF.

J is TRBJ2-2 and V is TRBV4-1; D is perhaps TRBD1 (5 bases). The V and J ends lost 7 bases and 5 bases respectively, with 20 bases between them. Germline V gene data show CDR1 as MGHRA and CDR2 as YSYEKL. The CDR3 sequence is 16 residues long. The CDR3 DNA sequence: TGCGCCAGCACCCCCCGTGGGGCACCTAGAACCGGGGAGCTGTTTTTT. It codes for CASTPRGAPRTGELFF.

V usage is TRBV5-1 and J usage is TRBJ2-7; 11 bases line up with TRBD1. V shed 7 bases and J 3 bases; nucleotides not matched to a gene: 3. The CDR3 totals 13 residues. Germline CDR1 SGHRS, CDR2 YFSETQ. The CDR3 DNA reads TGCGCCAGCGGACAGGGGGCGGTCTACGAGCAGTACTTC. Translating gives CASGQGAVYEQYF. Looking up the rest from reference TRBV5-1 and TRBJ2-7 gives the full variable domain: KAGVTQTPRYLIKTRGQQVTLSCSPISGHRSVSWYQQTPGQGLQFLFEYFSETQRNKGNFPGRFSGRQFSNSRSEMNVSTLELGDSALYLCASGQGAVYEQYFGPGTRLTVT.

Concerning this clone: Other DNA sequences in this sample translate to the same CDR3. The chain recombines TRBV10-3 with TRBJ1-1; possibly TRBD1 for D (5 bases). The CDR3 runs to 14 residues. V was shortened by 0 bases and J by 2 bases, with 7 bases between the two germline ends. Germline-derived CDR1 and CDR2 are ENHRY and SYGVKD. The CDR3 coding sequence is TGTGCCATCAGTGAGTCGGGGGGAAACACTGAAGCTTTCTTT. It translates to CAISESGGNTEAFF.

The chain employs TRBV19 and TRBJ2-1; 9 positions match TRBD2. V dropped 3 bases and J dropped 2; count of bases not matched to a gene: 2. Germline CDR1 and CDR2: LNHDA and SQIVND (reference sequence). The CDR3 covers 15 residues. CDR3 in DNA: TGTGCCAGTAGTATTCTAGCGGGGACCTACAATGAGCAGTTCTTC. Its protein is CASSILAGTYNEQFF.

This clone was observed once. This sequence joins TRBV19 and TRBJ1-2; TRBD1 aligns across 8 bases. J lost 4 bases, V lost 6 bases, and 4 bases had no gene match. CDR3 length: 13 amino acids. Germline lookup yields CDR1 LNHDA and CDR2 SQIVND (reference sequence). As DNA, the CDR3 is TGTGCCAGTAGGGGACAGGAACCCTATGGCTACACCTTC. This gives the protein CASRGQEPYGYTF.

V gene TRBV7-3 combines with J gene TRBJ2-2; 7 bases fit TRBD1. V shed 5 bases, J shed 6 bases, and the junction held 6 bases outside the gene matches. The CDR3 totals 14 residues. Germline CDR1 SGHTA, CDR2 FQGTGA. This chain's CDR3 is CASSTNRGAGELFF. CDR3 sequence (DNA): TGTGCCAGCAGCACCAACAGGGGCGCCGGGGAGCTGTTTTTT.

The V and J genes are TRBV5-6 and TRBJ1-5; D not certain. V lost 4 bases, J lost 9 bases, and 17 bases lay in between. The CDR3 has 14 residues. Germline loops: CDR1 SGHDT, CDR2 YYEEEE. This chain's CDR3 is CASSREGRAGPQHF. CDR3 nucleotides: TGTGCCAGCAGCCGGGAAGGGCGGGCAGGGCCCCAGCATTTT. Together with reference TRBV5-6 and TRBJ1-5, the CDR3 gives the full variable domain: DAGVTQSPTHLIKTRGQQVTLRCSPKSGHDTVSWYQQALGQGPQFIFQYYEEEERQRGNFPDRFSGHQFPNYSSELNVNALLLGDSALYLCASSREGRAGPQHFGDGTRLSIL.

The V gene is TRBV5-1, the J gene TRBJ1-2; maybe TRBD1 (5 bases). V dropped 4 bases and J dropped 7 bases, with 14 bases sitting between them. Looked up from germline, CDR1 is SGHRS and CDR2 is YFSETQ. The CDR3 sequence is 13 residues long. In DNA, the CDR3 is TGCGCCAGCAGCCCGGAAGGGGAAACTGGCTACACCTTC. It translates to CASSPEGETGYTF.

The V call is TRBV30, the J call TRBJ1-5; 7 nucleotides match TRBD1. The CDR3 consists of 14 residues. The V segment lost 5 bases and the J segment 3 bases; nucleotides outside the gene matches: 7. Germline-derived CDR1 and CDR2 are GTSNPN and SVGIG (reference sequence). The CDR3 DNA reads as TGTGCCTGGGACAAGGACAGGAACAATCAGCCCCAGCATTTT. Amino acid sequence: CAWDKDRNNQPQHF. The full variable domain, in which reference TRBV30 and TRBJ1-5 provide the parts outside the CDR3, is SQTIHQWPATLVQPVGSPLSLECTVEGTSNPNLYWYRQAAGRGLQLLFYSVGIGQISSEVPQNLSASRPQDRQFILSSKKLLLSDSGFYLCAWDKDRNNQPQHFGDGTRLSIL.

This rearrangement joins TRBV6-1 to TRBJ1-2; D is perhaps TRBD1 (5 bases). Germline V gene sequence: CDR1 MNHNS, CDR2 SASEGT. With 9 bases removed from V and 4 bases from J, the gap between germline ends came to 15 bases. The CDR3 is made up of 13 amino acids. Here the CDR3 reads CARSQGNGYGYTF. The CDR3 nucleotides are TGTGCCAGAAGTCAGGGTAACGGCTATGGCTACACCTTC.

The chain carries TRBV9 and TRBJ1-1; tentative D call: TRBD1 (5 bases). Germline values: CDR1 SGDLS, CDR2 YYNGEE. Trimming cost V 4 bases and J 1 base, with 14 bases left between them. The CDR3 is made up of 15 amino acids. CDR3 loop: CASSFSGGWNTEAFF. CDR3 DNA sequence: TGTGCCAGCAGCTTTAGTGGGGGGTGGAACACTGAAGCTTTCTTT.

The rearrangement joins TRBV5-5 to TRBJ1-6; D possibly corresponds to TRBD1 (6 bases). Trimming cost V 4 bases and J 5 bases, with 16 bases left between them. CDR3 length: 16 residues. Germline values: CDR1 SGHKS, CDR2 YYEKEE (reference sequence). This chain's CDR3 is CASSRDTQINNSPLHF. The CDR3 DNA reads TGTGCCAGCAGCCGGGACACACAGATCAATAATTCACCCCTCCACTTT. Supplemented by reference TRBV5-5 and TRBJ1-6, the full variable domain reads DAGVTQSPTHLIKTRGQQVTLRCSPISGHKSVSWYQQVLGQGPQFIFQYYEKEERGRGNFPDRFSARQFPNYSSELNVNALLLGDSALYLCASSRDTQINNSPLHFGNGTRLTVT.

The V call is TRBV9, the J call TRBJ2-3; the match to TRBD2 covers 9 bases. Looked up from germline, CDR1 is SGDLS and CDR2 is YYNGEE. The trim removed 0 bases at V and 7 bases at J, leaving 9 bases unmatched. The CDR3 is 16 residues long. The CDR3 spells CASSVEVAGGPNTQYF. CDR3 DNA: TGTGCCAGCAGCGTAGAGGTGGCGGGAGGGCCAAATACGCAGTATTTT.

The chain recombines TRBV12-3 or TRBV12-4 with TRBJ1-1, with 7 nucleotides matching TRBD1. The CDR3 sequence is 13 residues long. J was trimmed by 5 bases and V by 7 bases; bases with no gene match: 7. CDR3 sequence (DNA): TGTGCCAGCACCCCGACAGGGACGACTGAAGCTTTCTTT. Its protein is CASTPTGTTEAFF.

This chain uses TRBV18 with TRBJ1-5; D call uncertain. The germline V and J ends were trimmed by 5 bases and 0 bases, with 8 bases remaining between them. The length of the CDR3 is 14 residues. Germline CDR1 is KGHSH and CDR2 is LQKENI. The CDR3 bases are TGTGCCAGCTCAATAACAGATAGCAATCAGCCCCAGCATTTT. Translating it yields CASSITDSNQPQHF.

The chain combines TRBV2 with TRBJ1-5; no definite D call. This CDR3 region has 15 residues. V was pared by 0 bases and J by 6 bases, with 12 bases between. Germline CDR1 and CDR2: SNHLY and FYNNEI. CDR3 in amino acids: CASSEAGGFSQPQHF. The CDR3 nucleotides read TGTGCCAGCAGTGAAGCAGGAGGGTTTAGTCAGCCCCAGCATTTT.

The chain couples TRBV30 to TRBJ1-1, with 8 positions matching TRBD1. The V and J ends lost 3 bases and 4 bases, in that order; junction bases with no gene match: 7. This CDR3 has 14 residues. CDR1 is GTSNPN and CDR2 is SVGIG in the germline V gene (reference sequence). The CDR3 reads CAWRPGQGTTEAFF. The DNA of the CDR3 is TGTGCCTGGAGACCTGGACAGGGAACCACTGAAGCTTTCTTT.

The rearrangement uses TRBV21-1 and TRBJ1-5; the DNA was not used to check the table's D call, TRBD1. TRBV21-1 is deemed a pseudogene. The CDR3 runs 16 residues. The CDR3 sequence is CASSKARQGQGQPQHF. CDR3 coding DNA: TGTGCCAGCAGCAAAGCGAGACAGGGTCAAGGGCAGCCCCAGCATTTT.

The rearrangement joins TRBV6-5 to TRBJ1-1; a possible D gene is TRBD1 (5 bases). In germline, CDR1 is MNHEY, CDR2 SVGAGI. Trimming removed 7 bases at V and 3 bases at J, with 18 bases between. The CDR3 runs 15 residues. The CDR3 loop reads CASNRGSDSDTEAFF. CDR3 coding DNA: TGTGCCAGCAATCGTGGGTCTGACAGCGACACTGAAGCTTTCTTT.

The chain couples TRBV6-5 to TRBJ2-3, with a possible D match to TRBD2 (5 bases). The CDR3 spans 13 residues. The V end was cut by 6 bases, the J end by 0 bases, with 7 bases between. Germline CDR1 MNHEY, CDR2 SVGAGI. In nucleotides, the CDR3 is TGTGCCAGCAGGGAGGCGAGCACAGATACGCAGTATTTT. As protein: CASREASTDTQYF.

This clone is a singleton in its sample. CDR3 nucleotide sequence: TGCAGCGTTTTGGAGGCAGGATCTTTCTTT. Encoded protein: CSVLEAGSFF. J is TRBJ1-1 and V is TRBV29-1; D gene unclear. The CDR3 has 10 amino acids. Looked up from germline, CDR1 is SQVTM and CDR2 is ANQGSEA. V was shortened by 5 bases and J by 12 bases, with 13 bases between the two germline ends.

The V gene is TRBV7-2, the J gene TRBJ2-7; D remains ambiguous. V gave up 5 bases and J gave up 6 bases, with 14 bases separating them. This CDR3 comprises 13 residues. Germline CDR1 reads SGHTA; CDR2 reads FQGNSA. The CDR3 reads CASSPPGASEQYF. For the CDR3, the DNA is TGTGCCAGCAGCCCACCTGGAGCAAGCGAGCAGTACTTC.

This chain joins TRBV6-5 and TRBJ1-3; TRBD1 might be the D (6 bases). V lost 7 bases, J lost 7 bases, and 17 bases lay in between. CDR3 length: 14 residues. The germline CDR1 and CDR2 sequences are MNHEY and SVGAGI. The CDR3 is CASNPTGGSNTIYF. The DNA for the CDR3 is TGTGCCAGCAACCCGACAGGCGGGTCGAACACCATATATTTT.

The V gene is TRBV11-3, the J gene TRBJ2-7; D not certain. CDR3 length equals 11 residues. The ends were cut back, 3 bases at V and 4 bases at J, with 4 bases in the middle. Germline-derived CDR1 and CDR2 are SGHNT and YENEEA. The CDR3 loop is CASSFKYEQYF. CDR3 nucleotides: TGTGCCAGCAGCTTTAAATACGAGCAGTACTTC.

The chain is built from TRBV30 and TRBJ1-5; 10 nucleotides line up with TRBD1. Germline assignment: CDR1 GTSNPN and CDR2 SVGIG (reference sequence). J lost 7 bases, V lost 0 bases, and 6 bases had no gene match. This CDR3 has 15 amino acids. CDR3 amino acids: CAWSVSGDRGQPQHF. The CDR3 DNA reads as TGTGCCTGGAGTGTATCGGGGGACAGGGGACAGCCCCAGCATTTT.

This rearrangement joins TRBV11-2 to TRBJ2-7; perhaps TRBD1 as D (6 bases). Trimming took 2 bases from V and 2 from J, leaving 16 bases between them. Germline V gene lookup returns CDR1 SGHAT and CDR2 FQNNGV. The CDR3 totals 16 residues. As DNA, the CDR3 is TGTGCCAGCAGCTTAATAAAACCGGGACACACCTACGAGCAGTACTTC. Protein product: CASSLIKPGHTYEQYF.

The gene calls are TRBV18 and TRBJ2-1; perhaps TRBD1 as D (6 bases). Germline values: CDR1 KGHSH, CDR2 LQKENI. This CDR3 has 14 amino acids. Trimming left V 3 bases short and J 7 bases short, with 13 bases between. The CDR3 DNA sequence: TGTGCCAGCTCACCCATACGGCAGGGGAATGAGCAGTTCTTC. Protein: CASSPIRQGNEQFF. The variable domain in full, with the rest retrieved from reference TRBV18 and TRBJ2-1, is NAGVMQNPRHLVRRRGQEARLRCSPMKGHSHVYWYRQLPEEGLKFMVYLQKENIIDESGMPKERFSAEFPKEGPSILRIQQVVRGDSAAYFCASSPIRQGNEQFFGPGTRLTVL.

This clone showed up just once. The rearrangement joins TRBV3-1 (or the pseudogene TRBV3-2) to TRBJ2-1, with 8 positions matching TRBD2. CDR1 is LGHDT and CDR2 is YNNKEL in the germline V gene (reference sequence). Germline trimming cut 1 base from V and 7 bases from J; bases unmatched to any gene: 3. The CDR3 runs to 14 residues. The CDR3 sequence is CASSQAASGNEQFF. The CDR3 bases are TGTGCCAGCAGCCAAGCCGCTAGCGGGAATGAGCAGTTCTTC.